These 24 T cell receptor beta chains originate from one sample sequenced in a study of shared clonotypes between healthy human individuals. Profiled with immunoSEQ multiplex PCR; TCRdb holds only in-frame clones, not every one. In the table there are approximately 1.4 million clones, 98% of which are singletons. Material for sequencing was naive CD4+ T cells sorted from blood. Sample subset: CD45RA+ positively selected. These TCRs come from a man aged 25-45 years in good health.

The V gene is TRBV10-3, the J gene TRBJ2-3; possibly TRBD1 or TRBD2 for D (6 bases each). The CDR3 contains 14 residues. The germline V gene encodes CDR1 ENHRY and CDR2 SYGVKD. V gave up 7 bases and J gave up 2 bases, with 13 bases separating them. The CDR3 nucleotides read TGTGCCATCACCGGAACGGGGGCCACAGATACGCAGTATTTT. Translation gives CAITGTGATDTQYF.

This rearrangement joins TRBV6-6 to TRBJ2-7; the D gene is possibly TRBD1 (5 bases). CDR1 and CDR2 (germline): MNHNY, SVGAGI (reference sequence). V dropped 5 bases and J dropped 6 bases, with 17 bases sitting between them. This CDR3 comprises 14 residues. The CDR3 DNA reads TGTGCCAGCAGTCCGAGCACCAGGGTATTCGAGCAGTACTTC. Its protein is CASSPSTRVFEQYF.

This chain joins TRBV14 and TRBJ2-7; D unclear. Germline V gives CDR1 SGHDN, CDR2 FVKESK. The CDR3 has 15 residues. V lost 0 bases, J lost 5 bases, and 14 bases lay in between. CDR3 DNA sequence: TGTGCCAGCAGCCAAGATAGGTGGCGAGTCCACGAGCAGTACTTC. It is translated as CASSQDRWRVHEQYF.

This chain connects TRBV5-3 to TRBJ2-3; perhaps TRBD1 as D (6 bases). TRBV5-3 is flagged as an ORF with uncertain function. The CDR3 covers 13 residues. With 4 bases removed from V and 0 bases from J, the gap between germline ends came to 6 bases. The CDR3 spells CARSGQSTDTQYF. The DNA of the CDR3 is TGTGCCAGAAGCGGACAGAGCACAGATACGCAGTATTTT.

The CDR3 bases are TGTGCCAGCAGTTCCAACACCGGGGAGCTGTTTTTT. It codes for CASSSNTGELFF. The chain has TRBV6-5 and TRBJ2-2; D is unresolved. Deletions cut 4 bases from V and 2 bases from J, with 2 bases between. This CDR3 is built from 12 residues. Germline CDR1 MNHEY, CDR2 SVGAGI.

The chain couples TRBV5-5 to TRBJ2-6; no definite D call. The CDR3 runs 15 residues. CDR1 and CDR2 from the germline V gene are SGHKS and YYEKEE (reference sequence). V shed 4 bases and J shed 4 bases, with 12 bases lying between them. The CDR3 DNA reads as TGTGCCAGCAGCCTACAGAGGTTGGGGGCCAACGTCCTGACTTTC. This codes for CASSLQRLGANVLTF.

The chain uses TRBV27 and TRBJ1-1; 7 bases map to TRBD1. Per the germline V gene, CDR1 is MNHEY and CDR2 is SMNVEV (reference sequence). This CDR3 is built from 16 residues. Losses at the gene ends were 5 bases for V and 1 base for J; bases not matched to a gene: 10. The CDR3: CASSDRVGPANTEAFF. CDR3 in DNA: TGTGCCAGCAGTGACAGGGTGGGGCCGGCGAACACTGAAGCTTTCTTT.

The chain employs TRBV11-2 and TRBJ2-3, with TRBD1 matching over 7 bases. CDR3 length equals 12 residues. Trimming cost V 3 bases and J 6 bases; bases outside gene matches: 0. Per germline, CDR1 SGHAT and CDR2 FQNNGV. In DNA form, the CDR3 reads TGTGCCAGCAGCTTCAGGGGGGATACGCAGTATTTT. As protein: CASSFRGDTQYF.

CDR3 DNA sequence: TGTGCCAGCAGTTCTACTCCGTTGATAGAAGGCGGGGAGCTGTTTTTT. This encodes CASSSTPLIEGGELFF. The genes are TRBV27 and TRBJ2-2; D not certain. In germline, CDR1 is MNHEY, CDR2 SMNVEV (reference sequence). V lost 4 bases, J lost 7 bases, and 19 bases lay in between. The CDR3 is 16 residues long.

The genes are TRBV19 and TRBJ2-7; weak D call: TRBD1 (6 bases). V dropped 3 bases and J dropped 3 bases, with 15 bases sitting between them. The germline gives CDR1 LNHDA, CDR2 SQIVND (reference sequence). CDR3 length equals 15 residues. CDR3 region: CASSMRGHWSYEQYF. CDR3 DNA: TGTGCCAGTAGTATGAGGGGACATTGGAGCTACGAGCAGTACTTC.

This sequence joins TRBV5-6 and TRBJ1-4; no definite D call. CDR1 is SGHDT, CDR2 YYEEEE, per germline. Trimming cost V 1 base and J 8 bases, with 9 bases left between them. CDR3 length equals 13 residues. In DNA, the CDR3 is TGTGCCAGCAGCTTGCTCGCAGGCGAAAAACTGTTTTTT. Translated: CASSLLAGEKLFF.

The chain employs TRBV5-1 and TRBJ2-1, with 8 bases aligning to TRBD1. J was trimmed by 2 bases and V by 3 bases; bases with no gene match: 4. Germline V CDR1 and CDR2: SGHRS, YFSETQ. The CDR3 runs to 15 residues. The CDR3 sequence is CASSSPTGAYNEQFF. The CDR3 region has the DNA TGCGCCAGCAGCTCTCCGACAGGGGCCTACAATGAGCAGTTCTTC. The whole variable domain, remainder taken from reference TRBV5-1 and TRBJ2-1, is KAGVTQTPRYLIKTRGQQVTLSCSPISGHRSVSWYQQTPGQGLQFLFEYFSETQRNKGNFPGRFSGRQFSNSRSEMNVSTLELGDSALYLCASSSPTGAYNEQFFGPGTRLTVL.

This chain's CDR3 is CASSEVAGVEQYF. The CDR3 DNA is TGTGCCAGCAGTGAAGTAGCGGGGGTCGAGCAGTACTTC. The V gene is TRBV6-1, the J gene TRBJ2-7; TRBD2 matches at 9 bases. Per the germline V gene, CDR1 is MNHNS and CDR2 is SASEGT. Losses at the gene ends were 1 base for V and 6 bases for J; bases not matched to a gene: 1. This CDR3 contains 13 residues.

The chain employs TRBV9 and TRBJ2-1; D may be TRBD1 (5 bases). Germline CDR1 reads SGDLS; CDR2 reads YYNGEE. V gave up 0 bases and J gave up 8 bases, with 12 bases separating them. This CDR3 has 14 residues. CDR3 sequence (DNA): TGTGCCAGCAGCGTAGTCGCGGCCAGGGATGAGCAGTTCTTC. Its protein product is CASSVVAARDEQFF.

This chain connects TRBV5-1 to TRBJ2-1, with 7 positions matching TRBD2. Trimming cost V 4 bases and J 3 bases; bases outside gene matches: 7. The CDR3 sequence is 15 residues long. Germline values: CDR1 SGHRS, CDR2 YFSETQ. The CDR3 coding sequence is TGCGCCAGCAGCGGGCCTGGACTAGACTACAATGAGCAGTTCTTC. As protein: CASSGPGLDYNEQFF.

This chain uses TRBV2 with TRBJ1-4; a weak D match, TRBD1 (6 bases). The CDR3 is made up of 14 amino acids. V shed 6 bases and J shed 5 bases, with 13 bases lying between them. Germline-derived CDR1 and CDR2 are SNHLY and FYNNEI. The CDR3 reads CASRDRTLNEKLFF. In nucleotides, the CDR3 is TGTGCCAGCAGGGACAGAACCCTCAATGAAAAACTGTTTTTT.

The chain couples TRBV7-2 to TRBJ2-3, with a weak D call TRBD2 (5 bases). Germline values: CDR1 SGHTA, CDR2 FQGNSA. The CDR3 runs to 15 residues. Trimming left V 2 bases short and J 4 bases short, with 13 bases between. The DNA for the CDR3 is TGTGCCAGCAGCTTATCGTGGGCGGGCGCAGATACGCAGTATTTT. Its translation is CASSLSWAGADTQYF. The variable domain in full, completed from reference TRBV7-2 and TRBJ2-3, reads GAGVSQSPSNKVTEKGKDVELRCDPISGHTALYWYRQSLGQGLEFLIYFQGNSAPDKSGLPSDRFSAERTGGSVSTLTIQRTQQEDSAVYLCASSLSWAGADTQYFGPGTRLTVL.

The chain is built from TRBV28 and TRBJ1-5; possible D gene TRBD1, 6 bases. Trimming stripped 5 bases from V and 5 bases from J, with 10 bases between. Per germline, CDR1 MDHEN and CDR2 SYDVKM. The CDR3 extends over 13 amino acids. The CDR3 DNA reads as TGTGCCAGCAGTGCGGACAGTGATCAGCCCCAGCATTTT. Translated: CASSADSDQPQHF.

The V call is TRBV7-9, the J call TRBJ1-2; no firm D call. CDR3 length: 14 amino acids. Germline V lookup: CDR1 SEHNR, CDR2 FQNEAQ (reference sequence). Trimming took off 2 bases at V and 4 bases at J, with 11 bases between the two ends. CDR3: CASSLPGQPYGYTF. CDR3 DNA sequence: TGTGCCAGCAGCTTACCCGGGCAGCCCTATGGCTACACCTTC.

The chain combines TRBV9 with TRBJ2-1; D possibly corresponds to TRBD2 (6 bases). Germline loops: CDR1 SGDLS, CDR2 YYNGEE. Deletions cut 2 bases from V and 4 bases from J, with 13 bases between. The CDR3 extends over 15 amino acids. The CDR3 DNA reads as TGTGCCAGCAGCGTTAGTAGCGGACTGTACAATGAGCAGTTCTTC. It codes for CASSVSSGLYNEQFF.

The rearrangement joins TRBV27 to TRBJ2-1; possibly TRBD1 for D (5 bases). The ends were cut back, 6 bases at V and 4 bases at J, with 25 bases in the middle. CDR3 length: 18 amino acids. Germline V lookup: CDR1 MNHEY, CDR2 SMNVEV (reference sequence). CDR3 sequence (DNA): TGTGCCAGCAGCCCTCCCCCTAGACAGTTTTGGACGTACAATGAGCAGTTCTTC. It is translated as CASSPPPRQFWTYNEQFF.

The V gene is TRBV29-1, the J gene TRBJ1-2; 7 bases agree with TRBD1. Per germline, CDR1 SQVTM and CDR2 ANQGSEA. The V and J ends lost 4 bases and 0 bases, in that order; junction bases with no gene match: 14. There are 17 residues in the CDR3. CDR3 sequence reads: CSVGNTRGRGPNYGYTF. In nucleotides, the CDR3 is TGCAGCGTTGGTAATACTAGGGGGCGGGGGCCTAACTATGGCTACACCTTC.

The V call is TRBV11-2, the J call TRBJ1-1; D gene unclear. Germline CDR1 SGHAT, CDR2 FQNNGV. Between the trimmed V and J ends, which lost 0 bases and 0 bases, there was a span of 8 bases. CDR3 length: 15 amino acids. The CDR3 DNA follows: TGTGCCAGCAGCTTAGAGGGCGGACTGAACACTGAAGCTTTCTTT. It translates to CASSLEGGLNTEAFF.

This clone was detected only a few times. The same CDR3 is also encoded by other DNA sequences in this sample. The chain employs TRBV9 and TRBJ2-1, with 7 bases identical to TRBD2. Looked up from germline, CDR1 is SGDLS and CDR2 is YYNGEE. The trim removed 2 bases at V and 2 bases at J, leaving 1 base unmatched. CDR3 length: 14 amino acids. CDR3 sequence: CASSVGTTYNEQFF. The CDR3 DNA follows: TGTGCCAGCAGCGTTGGGACTACCTACAATGAGCAGTTCTTC.